This passage covers 14 T cell receptor beta chains from one sample sequenced in a study of T cell responses to AZD1222 COVID-19 vaccine. Profiling relied on immunoSEQ multiplex PCR, and the TCRdb table lists in-frame clones only, not all of them. Among roughly 80,000 clones listed, less than 95% were seen once. The source material was peripheral blood, sampled 28 days after the second AZD1222 dose. These receptors were taken from an adult who received the AZD1222 COVID-19 vaccine.

This clone appeared a single time. The V call is TRBV6-2 or TRBV6-3, the J call TRBJ1-6; D gene uncertain. Germline loops: CDR1 MNHEY, CDR2 SVGEGT. The CDR3 has 12 residues. V was pared by 5 bases and J by 9 bases, with 8 bases between. The DNA of the CDR3 is TGTGCCAGCAGTCCCGACCGTTCACCCCTCCACTTT. Translated: CASSPDRSPLHF.

The chain combines TRBV2 with TRBJ2-2; 9 bases match TRBD1. From germline, CDR1 is SNHLY and CDR2 FYNNEI. After removal of 9 bases from V and 7 bases from J, the junction contained 6 bases not matched to a gene. CDR3 length: 13 residues. CDR3 loop: CASKGQGDGELFF. CDR3 bases: TGTGCCAGTAAGGGACAGGGAGACGGGGAGCTGTTTTTT.

As concerns this clone: The junction does not match germline at one end; this may be a read error. The chain joins TRBV15 to TRBJ1-2, with 11 bases aligning to TRBD1. The CDR3 sequence is 14 residues long. Germline loops: CDR1 LNHNV, CDR2 YYDKDF (reference sequence). Here the CDR3 reads CATSRTGGGYGYTF. The CDR3, as DNA: TGTGCCACTAGCAGGACAGGGGGCGGCTATGGCTACACCTTC.

The gene calls are TRBV19 and TRBJ1-4; D ambiguous. The CDR3 contains 14 residues. V shed 7 bases and J shed 8 bases, with 17 bases lying between them. Germline CDR1 reads LNHDA; CDR2 reads SQIVND (reference sequence). CDR3 protein: CASNPFGVEEKLFF. CDR3 DNA sequence: TGTGCCAGTAATCCTTTCGGGGTGGAGGAAAAACTGTTTTTT.

The chain has TRBV29-1 and TRBJ2-2; no clear D. The CDR3 totals 11 residues. V was trimmed by 1 base and J by 5 bases, leaving 2 bases between them. Germline V gives CDR1 SQVTM, CDR2 ANQGSEA. CDR3 amino acids: CSVEGTGELFF. Written as DNA, the CDR3 is TGCAGCGTTGAAGGGACCGGGGAGCTGTTTTTT.

The V and J genes are TRBV3-1 (or the pseudogene TRBV3-2) and TRBJ2-7; TRBD2 aligns across 9 bases. The CDR3 spans 15 residues. Trimming cost V 0 bases and J 3 bases; bases outside gene matches: 3. The germline CDR1 and CDR2 sequences are LGHDT and YNNKEL (reference sequence). CDR3 amino acids: CASSQEASGVYEQYF. DNA of the CDR3: TGTGCCAGCAGCCAAGAGGCTAGCGGGGTCTACGAGCAGTACTTC.

This clone was detected a few times. This chain connects TRBV28 to TRBJ2-2; 9 bases map to TRBD1. The CDR3 is 15 residues long. Germline CDR1 and CDR2: MDHEN and SYDVKM. The J segment lost 5 bases and the V segment lost 1 base, leaving 2 bases of the junction unmatched. CDR3 in amino acids: CASSLLGQGTGELFF. The CDR3 region has the DNA TGTGCCAGCAGTTTATTAGGACAGGGGACCGGGGAGCTGTTTTTT.

V gene TRBV7-8 combines with J gene TRBJ2-3, with 14 bases identical to TRBD2. Trimming at V came to 4 bases and at J to 8 bases, leaving 11 bases not matched to a gene. CDR1 is SGHVS and CDR2 is FQNEAQ in the germline V gene. CDR3 length equals 17 residues. The CDR3 nucleotides read TGTGCCAGCAGCTACGGGACTAGCGGGGGAGTAGCATTTACGCAGTATTTT. It yields the protein CASSYGTSGGVAFTQYF. Filled out from reference TRBV7-8 and TRBJ2-3, the complete variable domain reads GAGVSQSPRYKVAKRGQDVALRCDPISGHVSLFWYQQALGQGPEFLTYFQNEAQLDKSGLPSDRFFAERPEGSVSTLKIQRTQQEDSAVYLCASSYGTSGGVAFTQYFGPGTRLTVL.

This clone was recorded only once. This rearrangement joins TRBV3-1 (or the pseudogene TRBV3-2) to TRBJ2-3; 11 bases align to TRBD2. The CDR3 runs 17 residues. Germline values: CDR1 LGHDT, CDR2 YNNKEL (reference sequence). The V segment lost 3 bases and the J segment 1 base; nucleotides outside the gene matches: 6. CDR3 coding DNA: TGTGCCAGCAGCCAGGCCGGGACTAGCGGTGGCACAGATACGCAGTATTTT. It is translated as CASSQAGTSGGTDTQYF.

The V and J genes are TRBV15 and TRBJ1-5; D is ambiguous. V gave up 0 bases and J gave up 5 bases, with 11 bases separating them. The CDR3 spans 15 residues. From germline, CDR1 is LNHNV and CDR2 YYDKDF (reference sequence). CDR3 in DNA: TGTGCCACCAGCAGAGATGCTTCGGTAGATCAGCCCCAGCATTTT. Residues: CATSRDASVDQPQHF.

This clone was observed once. CDR3 sequence reads: CASSSRTSAVETQYF. The CDR3 DNA is TGCGCCAGCAGCTCCCGAACTAGCGCGGTGGAGACCCAGTACTTC. This chain connects TRBV5-1 to TRBJ2-5; TRBD2 aligns across 7 bases. Germline V lookup: CDR1 SGHRS, CDR2 YFSETQ. Unmatched junction bases numbered 10, after V lost 3 bases and J lost 5 bases. The CDR3 has 15 residues.

This clone was detected once. The chain recombines TRBV3-1 (or the pseudogene TRBV3-2) with TRBJ1-1; maybe TRBD1 (6 bases). V was trimmed by 4 bases and J by 1 base, leaving 10 bases between them. Germline V CDR1 and CDR2: LGHDT, YNNKEL (reference sequence). There are 14 residues in the CDR3. The chain's CDR3 is CASSRTDSNTEAFF. In DNA form, the CDR3 reads TGTGCCAGCAGCCGGACAGATTCGAACACTGAAGCTTTCTTT.

The rearrangement links TRBV4-1 to TRBJ1-1; D unresolved. V lost 0 bases to trimming and J lost 8 bases, with 10 bases between them. The CDR3 extends over 13 amino acids. Germline CDR1 is MGHRA and CDR2 is YSYEKL. CDR3 in amino acids: CASSQDRREEAFF. The CDR3 nucleotides read TGCGCCAGCAGCCAAGATAGGAGGGAAGAAGCTTTCTTT.

The chain employs TRBV7-2 and TRBJ2-2; D is undetermined. Germline V gene sequence: CDR1 SGHTA, CDR2 FQGNSA. V lost 5 bases, J lost 0 bases, and 10 bases lay in between. The CDR3 is made up of 15 amino acids. The DNA for the CDR3 is TGTGCCAGCAGCCGTCGGGTTACGAACACCGGGGAGCTGTTTTTT. Residues: CASSRRVTNTGELFF.